The source of this T cell receptor (beta chain) is a study of metastatic and nonmetastatic thyroid tumors. Study as a whole: Malignant and benign thyroid patients had repertoires compared in peripheral blood and tumor or nodule tissue. Study results and limitations: Significantly higher TCR beta diversity was reportedly seen in malignant thyroid tumors than benign nodules, in blood and tumor.

Germline CDR1 reads MNHEY; CDR2 reads SMNVEV (reference sequence). Trimming took 6 bases from V and 10 from J; bases not matched to a gene: 9. The CDR3 spans 14 residues. This clone was recorded at least ten times. The antigen is undetermined. Original methodology: Clinicopathological groups differed in CDR3, with these differences serving to build a distant-metastasis classifier for papillary thyroid cancer. TCRdb re-called the PCR reads via MiXCR. The V and J calls reflect TCRdb's pipeline rather than the authors' work. The repertoire consists of about 92,000 clones, with 15% occurring once and the leading ten covering around 3.3%. Thyroid surgery was preceded by no treatment in any patient.

The chain employs TRBV27 and TRBJ1-6; 7 nucleotides agree with TRBD1. Source material: blood. The TCR comes from a female donor with papillary thyroid cancer or a benign thyroid nodule (not recorded which). Some clones in this sample may be carry-over from other donors' samples. For the CDR3, the DNA is TGTGCCAGCAGAACCGACAGGGAGATATCACCCCTCCACTTT. It encodes CASRTDREISPLHF.